One and the same sample provided the 3 T cell receptor beta chains below, sequenced in a study of T cell repertoires in cytomegalovirus infection. MiXCR, run by TCRdb on the reads, gives a single entry per CDR3 protein. The data show about 130,000 distinct CDR3 sequences, with roughly 8.2% seen just once and roughly 9.1% held by the top ten. The sample consisted of PBMCs. All receptors come from a human donor in good health (CMV status not recorded). Some clones in this sample may be carry-over from other donors' samples.

In this sample, this clonotype turned up many times. This rearrangement joins TRBV6-6 to TRBJ1-3; D call uncertain. Germline values: CDR1 MNHNY, CDR2 SVGAGI (reference sequence). V lost 8 bases and J lost 2, with 7 bases in between. This CDR3 region has 12 residues. The CDR3 nucleotides read TGTGCCAGCTCCGGCCCTGGAAACACCATATATTTT. This encodes CASSGPGNTIYF.

This clonotype was recorded many times. The CDR3 is CASSDWAANQREQFF. The CDR3, as DNA: TGTGCCAGCAGTGACTGGGCCGCAAACCAGCGAGAGCAGTTCTTC. This rearrangement joins TRBV2 to TRBJ2-1, with no clear D. Per germline, CDR1 SNHLY and CDR2 FYNNEI. V dropped 3 bases and J dropped 10 bases, with 19 bases sitting between them. The CDR3 consists of 15 residues.

This clonotype was counted many times. The chain employs TRBV5-1 and TRBJ2-7; D is uncertain. V was cut by 4 bases and J by 3 bases, with 11 bases left in between. The CDR3 length is 13 residues. The germline CDR1 and CDR2 sequences are SGHRS and YFSETQ. The CDR3 reads CASSLDGDYEQYF. The DNA of the CDR3 is TGCGCCAGCAGCCTGGACGGAGACTACGAGCAGTACTTC.